Presented here are 30 T cell receptor beta chains from one specimen sequenced in a study of shared clonotypes between healthy human individuals. The assay was immunoSEQ multiplex PCR, and TCRdb's table has in-frame clones only and misses some. The table lists about 480,000 clones, around 74% of them singletons. The sequenced sample consisted of PBMCs. The receptors originated from a woman aged 40 to 49 in good health. Some clones in this sample may be carry-over from other donors' samples.

The chain is built from TRBV25-1 and TRBJ2-6, with 7 bases that match TRBD2. J was trimmed by 0 bases and V by 5 bases; bases with no gene match: 10. The germline V gene encodes CDR1 MGHDK and CDR2 SYGVNS. This CDR3 spans 18 amino acids. The CDR3 protein is CASSTRGGFSSGANVLTF. The CDR3 DNA reads TGTGCCAGCAGTACCCGCGGGGGATTCAGCTCTGGGGCCAACGTCCTGACTTTC.

This clone was counted a few times. The V and J genes are TRBV19 and TRBJ2-7; TRBD2 agrees at 8 bases. Germline assignment: CDR1 LNHDA and CDR2 SQIVND (reference sequence). The CDR3 runs to 15 residues. Trimming cost V 3 bases and J 2 bases; bases outside gene matches: 6. The CDR3 region is CASSIHGGRPYEQYF. For the CDR3, the DNA is TGTGCCAGTAGTATTCATGGCGGGAGGCCCTACGAGCAGTACTTC. Variable domain in full (rest from reference TRBV19 and TRBJ2-7): DGGITQSPKYLFRKEGQNVTLSCEQNLNHDAMYWYRQDPGQGLRLIYYSQIVNDFQKGDIAEGYSVSREKKESFPLTVTSAQKNPTAFYLCASSIHGGRPYEQYFGPGTRLTVT.

This chain connects TRBV5-5 to TRBJ1-4; D possibly corresponds to TRBD1 (5 bases). V was trimmed by 0 bases and J by 7 bases, leaving 16 bases between them. CDR1 is SGHKS, CDR2 YYEKEE, per germline (reference sequence). The CDR3 contains 16 residues. The chain's CDR3 is CASSLDQEGLGEKLFF. The CDR3 DNA follows: TGTGCCAGCAGCTTGGATCAGGAGGGGTTGGGTGAAAAACTGTTTTTT.

The chain employs TRBV4-1 and TRBJ2-7; possible D gene TRBD1, 6 bases. V lost 2 bases to trimming and J lost 7 bases, with 21 bases between them. Per the germline V gene, CDR1 is MGHRA and CDR2 is YSYEKL. The CDR3 has 16 residues. The chain's CDR3 is CASSQTLGPQGGEQYF. CDR3 bases: TGCGCCAGCAGCCAAACCCTGGGACCTCAAGGGGGTGAGCAGTACTTC.

The table lists this clone with a few counts. The rearrangement links TRBV6-6 to TRBJ2-7, with D maybe TRBD1 (6 bases). V was shortened by 5 bases and J by 3 bases, with 11 bases between the two germline ends. This CDR3 region has 13 residues. Germline V lookup: CDR1 MNHNY, CDR2 SVGAGI (reference sequence). CDR3 sequence (DNA): TGTGCCAGCAGTATAGGACAGATCTACGAGCAGTACTTC. Translating it yields CASSIGQIYEQYF.

This chain connects TRBV28 to TRBJ2-1, with a weak D call TRBD2 (6 bases). The V end lost 8 bases, the J end lost 3 bases, and 17 bases lay between the germline ends. The CDR3 extends over 15 amino acids. The germline V gene has CDR1 MDHEN and CDR2 SYDVKM. CDR3 residues: CASAVAGLHYNEQFF. CDR3 nucleotide sequence: TGTGCCAGCGCCGTGGCGGGACTCCACTACAATGAGCAGTTCTTC.

The chain carries TRBV4-3 and TRBJ2-6; D tentatively reads TRBD1 or TRBD2 (5 bases each). Trimming shortened V by 1 base and J by 2 bases, and 9 bases separated the two germline ends. The germline gives CDR1 LGHNA, CDR2 YSLEER. The CDR3 contains 16 residues. The CDR3 nucleotides are TGCGCCAGCAGCCAAGTAGTGGGGGCTGGGGCCAACGTCCTGACTTTC. Amino acid sequence: CASSQVVGAGANVLTF.

The chain combines TRBV19 with TRBJ2-1; TRBD1 matches at 9 bases. V lost 0 bases, J lost 3 bases, and 3 bases stayed unmatched. The CDR3 loop spans 16 amino acids. CDR1 and CDR2 from the germline V gene are LNHDA and SQIVND (reference sequence). The CDR3 region is CASSIDGGQGYNEQFF. The CDR3 DNA sequence: TGTGCCAGTAGTATAGACGGGGGACAGGGCTACAATGAGCAGTTCTTC.

This CDR3 is CASSSPWRGNYEQYF. The CDR3, as DNA: TGTGCCAGCAGTTCCCCTTGGCGCGGCAACTACGAGCAGTACTTC. This chain connects TRBV28 to TRBJ2-7; D gene ambiguous. This CDR3 has 15 amino acids. Deletions cut 4 bases from V and 3 bases from J, with 16 bases between. Germline values: CDR1 MDHEN, CDR2 SYDVKM.

The J gene is TRBJ2-2, the V gene TRBV11-2; 8 nucleotides agree with TRBD2. J lost 0 bases, V lost 5 bases, and 5 bases had no gene match. Germline-derived CDR1 and CDR2 are SGHAT and FQNNGV. The CDR3 spans 16 residues. CDR3 loop: CASSPTSGPNTGELFF. The DNA for the CDR3 is TGTGCCAGCAGCCCCACTAGCGGTCCGAACACCGGGGAGCTGTTTTTT.

This clone was counted a single time. The chain joins TRBV2 to TRBJ2-2; a possible D gene is TRBD2 (5 bases). Germline loops: CDR1 SNHLY, CDR2 FYNNEI. V lost 5 bases to trimming and J lost 7 bases, with 17 bases between them. The CDR3 spans 15 residues. Written as DNA, the CDR3 is TGTGCCAGCAGTTTCCACCCTCCGGGGAACGGGGAGCTGTTTTTT. Translated: CASSFHPPGNGELFF.

This clone was recorded a few times. The CDR3 spells CASSITVNTEAFF. The CDR3 DNA reads as TGTGCCAGCAGTATCACAGTGAACACTGAAGCTTTCTTT. The chain uses TRBV25-1 and TRBJ1-1; D is ambiguous. The CDR3 extends over 13 amino acids. CDR1 MGHDK and CDR2 SYGVNS come from the germline V gene. V was pared by 5 bases and J by 0 bases, with 7 bases between.

The CDR3 loop reads CASSLLGGTYEQYF. In DNA form, the CDR3 reads TGTGCCAGCAGTTTATTAGGCGGGACCTACGAGCAGTACTTC. V usage is TRBV28 and J usage is TRBJ2-7, with a weak D call TRBD2 (6 bases). CDR1 and CDR2 (germline): MDHEN, SYDVKM. Trimming pared 1 base from V and 2 bases from J, leaving 9 bases between. There are 14 residues in the CDR3.

The chain has TRBV4-1 and TRBJ2-5; 7 bases match TRBD2. This CDR3 has 15 amino acids. Germline assignment: CDR1 MGHRA and CDR2 YSYEKL. Losses at the gene ends were 4 bases for V and 3 bases for J; bases not matched to a gene: 8. The CDR3 loop is CASSPAGRPEETQYF. Here the CDR3 DNA reads TGCGCCAGCAGCCCTGCCGGGAGGCCGGAAGAGACCCAGTACTTC.

V gene TRBV11-2 combines with J gene TRBJ2-5; no clear D. Germline CDR1 reads SGHAT; CDR2 reads FQNNGV. Trimming took off 5 bases at V and 7 bases at J, with 11 bases between the two ends. This CDR3 has 12 amino acids. Here the CDR3 DNA reads TGTGCCAGCAGCCCATCCCCTGTGACCCAGTACTTC. Residues: CASSPSPVTQYF.

The chain links TRBV4-3 to TRBJ1-4, with TRBD1 as a possible D gene (5 bases). With 1 base removed from V and 7 bases from J, the gap between germline ends came to 19 bases. The germline CDR1 and CDR2 sequences are LGHNA and YSLEER. CDR3 size: 17 residues. The CDR3 protein is CASSQVVGQGRSEKLFF. CDR3 coding DNA: TGCGCCAGCAGCCAAGTCGTTGGGCAGGGTCGGAGTGAAAAACTGTTTTTT.

The rearrangement joins TRBV2 to TRBJ2-2; tentatively, D is TRBD2 (5 bases). Trimming stripped 10 bases from V and 6 bases from J, with 9 bases between. The CDR3 runs to 11 residues. CDR1 is SNHLY and CDR2 is FYNNEI in the germline V gene. CDR3 nucleotide sequence: TGTGCCACCGACTACGCCGGGGAGCTGTTTTTT. It yields the protein CATDYAGELFF.

On this clone itself: The sample contains more than one DNA sequence encoding this CDR3. This chain uses TRBV11-2 with TRBJ1-1; D gene ambiguous. Between the trimmed V and J ends, which lost 1 base and 2 bases, there was a span of 5 bases. Germline V CDR1 and CDR2: SGHAT, FQNNGV. The CDR3 covers 13 residues. CDR3: CASSLGPNTEAFF. The CDR3 region has the DNA TGTGCCAGCAGCTTAGGCCCTAACACTGAAGCTTTCTTT.

V and J are TRBV28 and TRBJ1-4; D not certain. Germline CDR1 MDHEN, CDR2 SYDVKM. The CDR3 spans 13 residues. V lost 10 bases, J lost 0 bases, and 9 bases lay in between. CDR3 sequence (DNA): TGTGCCACGCGCCATGCAACTAATGAAAAACTGTTTTTT. The encoded protein is CATRHATNEKLFF.

In nucleotides, the CDR3 is TGTGCCAGCAGTCCCCCCGGGACGGTGGGATACGAGCAGTACTTC. Amino acid sequence: CASSPPGTVGYEQYF. V gene TRBV28 combines with J gene TRBJ2-7; D possibly uses TRBD1 or TRBD2 (5 bases each). CDR1 and CDR2 (germline): MDHEN, SYDVKM. This CDR3 has 15 amino acids. Trimming cost V 5 bases and J 4 bases, with 18 bases left between them.

The V call is TRBV6-5, the J call TRBJ1-1; 7 bases map to TRBD1. Germline CDR1 and CDR2: MNHEY and SVGAGI. V lost 5 bases to trimming and J lost 10 bases; unmatched junction nucleotides: 7. The CDR3 has 12 residues. CDR3 residues: CASSARQGRAFF. The CDR3 DNA reads TGTGCCAGCAGTGCCAGACAGGGTAGAGCTTTCTTT.

This chain links TRBV2 with TRBJ2-7, with unresolved D. From germline, CDR1 is SNHLY and CDR2 FYNNEI. V gave up 1 base and J gave up 2 bases, with 9 bases separating them. The CDR3 loop spans 14 amino acids. CDR3 in amino acids: CASSEGQAAYEQYF. The CDR3 region has the DNA TGTGCCAGCAGTGAAGGGCAGGCCGCCTACGAGCAGTACTTC.

The genes are TRBV5-5 and TRBJ2-7; the match to TRBD2 covers 8 bases. Per germline, CDR1 SGHKS and CDR2 YYEKEE (reference sequence). This CDR3 is built from 15 residues. V gave up 2 bases and J gave up 3 bases; unmatched junction bases: 7. CDR3 nucleotides: TGTGCCAGCAGCTTAAAACCCGGGGGGGTCTACGAGCAGTACTTC. Translating it yields CASSLKPGGVYEQYF.

This chain uses TRBV5-5 with TRBJ2-7, with no clear D. Trimming removed 0 bases from V and 1 base from J, with 11 bases in between. Germline-derived CDR1 and CDR2 are SGHKS and YYEKEE (reference sequence). The CDR3 has 15 residues. CDR3: CASSLEEQTSYEQYF. The CDR3 DNA is TGTGCCAGCAGCTTGGAGGAGCAAACTTCCTACGAGCAGTACTTC.

The chain recombines TRBV7-2 with TRBJ2-7; 8 bases match TRBD1. The V and J ends lost 4 bases and 1 base, in that order; junction bases with no gene match: 3. This CDR3 is built from 14 residues. Germline V gene sequence: CDR1 SGHTA, CDR2 FQGNSA. CDR3 nucleotides: TGTGCCAGCAGCTCGCAGGGGGCGTCCTACGAGCAGTACTTC. Translation: CASSSQGASYEQYF.

The chain uses TRBV7-3 and TRBJ2-5; no clear D. Between the trimmed V and J ends, which lost 4 bases and 7 bases, there was a span of 10 bases. The CDR3 runs 12 residues. Looked up from germline, CDR1 is SGHTA and CDR2 is FQGTGA. This chain's CDR3 is CASSSGLGTQYF. In nucleotides, the CDR3 is TGTGCCAGCAGCTCTGGCTTGGGGACCCAGTACTTC.

The chain uses TRBV6-1 and TRBJ2-7; TRBD1 aligns across 7 bases. Germline V CDR1 and CDR2: MNHNS, SASEGT. V shed 6 bases and J 3 bases; nucleotides not matched to a gene: 11. This CDR3 contains 15 residues. This CDR3 is CASRRPGTERYEQYF. The CDR3, as DNA: TGTGCCAGCAGGAGACCTGGGACAGAACGCTACGAGCAGTACTTC.

The rearrangement links TRBV13 to TRBJ1-1; D might be TRBD1 (5 bases). Germline lookup yields CDR1 PRHDT and CDR2 FYEKMQ (reference sequence). The V and J ends lost 6 bases and 5 bases respectively, with 16 bases between them. CDR3 length: 14 amino acids. The CDR3: CASSHTGGRTEAFF. CDR3 DNA: TGTGCCAGCAGTCACACGGGGGGTCGTACTGAAGCTTTCTTT.

CDR3 nucleotides: TGCGCCAGCAGCTTGGGGGACAGCACTCGTTCAGCTAACTATGGCTACACCTTC. Its translation: CASSLGDSTRSANYGYTF. The J gene is TRBJ1-2, the V gene TRBV5-1; TRBD1 agrees at 7 bases. CDR3 length equals 18 residues. Germline CDR1 reads SGHRS; CDR2 reads YFSETQ. V lost 0 bases, J lost 0 bases, and 11 bases stayed unmatched.

The rearrangement links TRBV6-4 to TRBJ2-1; TRBD2 matches 15 bases. This CDR3 region has 16 residues. Germline CDR1 and CDR2: MRHNA and SNTAGT. Germline trimming cut 3 bases from V and 8 bases from J; bases unmatched to any gene: 5. The CDR3 here is CASSEMGLAGGHEQFF. The CDR3 nucleotides are TGTGCCAGCAGTGAGATGGGACTAGCGGGAGGCCATGAGCAGTTCTTC.